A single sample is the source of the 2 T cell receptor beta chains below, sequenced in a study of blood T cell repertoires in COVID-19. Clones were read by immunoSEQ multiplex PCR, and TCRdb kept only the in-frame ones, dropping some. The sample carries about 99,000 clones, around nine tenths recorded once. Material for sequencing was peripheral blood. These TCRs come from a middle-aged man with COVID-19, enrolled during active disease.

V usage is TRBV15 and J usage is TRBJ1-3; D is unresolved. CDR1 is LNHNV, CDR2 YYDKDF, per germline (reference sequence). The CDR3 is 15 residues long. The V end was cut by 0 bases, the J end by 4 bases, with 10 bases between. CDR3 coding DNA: TGTGCCACCAGCAGAGATTCCGAGGGAGGAAACACCATATATTTT. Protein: CATSRDSEGGNTIYF. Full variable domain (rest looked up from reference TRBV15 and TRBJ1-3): DAMVIQNPRYQVTQFGKPVTLSCSQTLNHNVMYWYQQKSSQAPKLLFHYYDKDFNNEADTPDNFQSRRPNTSFCFLDIRSPGLGDTAMYLCATSRDSEGGNTIYFGEGSWLTVV.

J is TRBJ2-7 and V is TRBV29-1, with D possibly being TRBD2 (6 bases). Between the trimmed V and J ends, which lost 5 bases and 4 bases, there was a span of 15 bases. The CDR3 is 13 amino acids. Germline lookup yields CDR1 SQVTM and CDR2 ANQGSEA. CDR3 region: CSVLDRAGYEQYF. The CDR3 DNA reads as TGCAGCGTTCTGGACCGAGCGGGTTACGAGCAGTACTTC.